This is a list of T cell receptor beta chains from one sample in a study of response to subunit inactivated influenza vaccine. TCRdb re-called the RT-PCR reads with MiXCR, one entry per CDR3 protein. This sample yields about 830,000 distinct CDR3 sequences, of which approximately 17% are seen a single time; roughly 11% belongs to the top ten. The input for sequencing was PBMCs from blood, taken 5 to 6 days after vaccination. These receptors were obtained from a man in his fifties or sixties who received an inactivated influenza vaccine. The CDR3 runs from the conserved cysteine through the conserved F or W. The order of the fields is D gene, V gene, clone size, J gene, CDR3 DNA, CDR3 protein. D genes are given only for firm matches. Size values are once, few and many counts, or a class for expanded clones, and some rows have none.

d_call: TRBD2; v_call: TRBV2; clone_size: -; j_call: TRBJ2-1; cdr3_nt: TGTGCCAGCAGCCGCGGGACTAGCTCCTACAATGAGCAGTTCTTC; cdr3_aa: CASSRGTSSYNEQFF
d_call: -; v_call: TRBV4-2; clone_size: -; j_call: TRBJ2-2; cdr3_nt: TGTGCCAGCAGCCAAGGTCCCTACCAGAAGGAGCTGTTTTTT; cdr3_aa: CASSQGPYQKELFF
d_call: TRBD1; v_call: TRBV30; clone_size: -; j_call: TRBJ1-3; cdr3_nt: TGTGCCTGGAGCCGGACAGGGTTAGCTGGAAACACCATATATTTT; cdr3_aa: CAWSRTGLAGNTIYF
d_call: TRBD2; v_call: TRBV10-3; clone_size: -; j_call: TRBJ2-1; cdr3_nt: TGTGCCACCTATACAACTAGCGGGGGGTCTTACAATGAGCAGTTCTTC; cdr3_aa: CATYTTSGGSYNEQFF
d_call: -; v_call: TRBV5-1; clone_size: few; j_call: TRBJ2-7; cdr3_nt: TGCGCCAGCAGCTTGCAGACACCGTACGAGCAGTACTTC; cdr3_aa: CASSLQTPYEQYF
d_call: TRBD2; v_call: TRBV20-1; clone_size: few; j_call: TRBJ2-5; cdr3_nt: TGCAGTGCTAACCCGGCTAGCGGGGGCCAAGAGACCCAGTACTTC; cdr3_aa: CSANPASGGQETQYF
d_call: -; v_call: TRBV28; clone_size: few; j_call: TRBJ2-5; cdr3_nt: TGTGCCAGCAGTTTTGAGGCTAGCGCACAAGAGACCCAGTACTTC; cdr3_aa: CASSFEASAQETQYF
d_call: TRBD2; v_call: TRBV3-1; clone_size: -; j_call: TRBJ2-5; cdr3_nt: TGTGCCAGCAGCCTCGGGAGGGACCAGTACTTC; cdr3_aa: CASSLGRDQYF
d_call: TRBD1; v_call: TRBV2; clone_size: -; j_call: TRBJ2-7; cdr3_nt: TGTGCCAGCAGCGATAAGTTGGGACAGGTTTACTCCTACGAGCAGTACTTC; cdr3_aa: CASSDKLGQVYSYEQYF
d_call: -; v_call: TRBV4-1; clone_size: -; j_call: TRBJ2-1; cdr3_nt: TGCGCCAGCAGTCGGGAGATTCCTTCCTACAATGAGCAGTTCTTC; cdr3_aa: CASSREIPSYNEQFF
d_call: -; v_call: TRBV6-1; clone_size: few; j_call: TRBJ2-7; cdr3_nt: TGTGCCAGCAGTCCCCGGACAGCGAGGGGCGAGCAGTACTTC; cdr3_aa: CASSPRTARGEQYF
d_call: -; v_call: TRBV7-2; clone_size: few; j_call: TRBJ2-7; cdr3_nt: TGTGCCAGCAGCTTAGCGCACAGGACAGATTACGAGCAGTACTTC; cdr3_aa: CASSLAHRTDYEQYF
d_call: -; v_call: TRBV7-8; clone_size: few; j_call: TRBJ1-1; cdr3_nt: TGTGCCAGCAGAGCGACAGCCTGGAACACTGAAGCTTTCTTT; cdr3_aa: CASRATAWNTEAFF
d_call: -; v_call: TRBV10-3; clone_size: -; j_call: TRBJ1-1; cdr3_nt: TGTGCCATCTCCGCCTCGTCTGAAGCTTTCTTT; cdr3_aa: CAISASSEAFF
d_call: -; v_call: TRBV7-6; clone_size: few; j_call: TRBJ1-1; cdr3_nt: TGTGCCAGCAGCTTGAGCAGGGCGAACACTGAAGCTTTCTTT; cdr3_aa: CASSLSRANTEAFF
d_call: -; v_call: TRBV7-2; clone_size: few; j_call: TRBJ2-1; cdr3_nt: TGTGCCAGCAGCTTGATGGGGCCTGACTACAATGAGCAGTTCTTC; cdr3_aa: CASSLMGPDYNEQFF
d_call: TRBD1; v_call: TRBV7-9; clone_size: -; j_call: TRBJ2-3; cdr3_nt: TGTGCCAGCAGCCCGGGACAGGGGGCTCTTGATACGCAGTATTTT; cdr3_aa: CASSPGQGALDTQYF
d_call: TRBD2; v_call: TRBV6-5; clone_size: few; j_call: TRBJ2-6; cdr3_nt: TGTGCCAGCAGTTACCGGGGGGGCTCTGGGGCCAACGTCCTGACTTTC; cdr3_aa: CASSYRGGSGANVLTF
d_call: TRBD2; v_call: TRBV20-1; clone_size: many; j_call: TRBJ2-1; cdr3_nt: TGCAGTGCTAGCTCTAGCGGGGCCTACAATGAGCAGTTCTTC; cdr3_aa: CSASSSGAYNEQFF
d_call: -; v_call: TRBV4-3; clone_size: few; j_call: TRBJ2-2; cdr3_nt: TGCGCCAGCAGCCGCCTCTCGACGGGGCGGGACACCGGGGAGCTGTTTTTT; cdr3_aa: CASSRLSTGRDTGELFF
d_call: -; v_call: TRBV6-5; clone_size: -; j_call: TRBJ2-5; cdr3_nt: TGTGCCAGCAGTTACTCAGGGAGCACCCGGGAGACCCAGTACTTC; cdr3_aa: CASSYSGSTRETQYF
d_call: -; v_call: TRBV12-3/TRBV12-4; clone_size: few; j_call: TRBJ2-1; cdr3_nt: TGTGCCAGCAGTCCCGGAGAACGTAAGGCTGTAGAGCAGTTCTTC; cdr3_aa: CASSPGERKAVEQFF
d_call: -; v_call: TRBV12-3/TRBV12-4; clone_size: -; j_call: TRBJ1-5; cdr3_nt: TGTGCCAGCAGTTTTGTACCTCAGCCCCAGCATTTT; cdr3_aa: CASSFVPQPQHF
d_call: -; v_call: TRBV5-6; clone_size: few; j_call: TRBJ1-1; cdr3_nt: TGTGCCAGCAGCTTGTTGGGGCCCCTCGTGACTGAAGCTTTCTTT; cdr3_aa: CASSLLGPLVTEAFF
d_call: -; v_call: TRBV12-3/TRBV12-4; clone_size: -; j_call: TRBJ2-1; cdr3_nt: TGTGCCCGCAGTCGAAGCACAGCCTACAATGAGCAGTTCTTC; cdr3_aa: CARSRSTAYNEQFF
d_call: TRBD1; v_call: TRBV7-9; clone_size: few; j_call: TRBJ2-5; cdr3_nt: TGTGCCAGCAGCTATGGGACAGGGGGCCTCCAAGAGACCCAGTACTTC; cdr3_aa: CASSYGTGGLQETQYF
d_call: TRBD1; v_call: TRBV10-3; clone_size: -; j_call: TRBJ2-5; cdr3_nt: TGTGCCATCGGGGCCGCAGGGGGCACGGAGACCCAGTACTTC; cdr3_aa: CAIGAAGGTETQYF
d_call: -; v_call: TRBV12-3/TRBV12-4; clone_size: few; j_call: TRBJ1-5; cdr3_nt: TGTGCCAGCGGAGGACAGTATAGCAATCAGCCCCAGCATTTT; cdr3_aa: CASGGQYSNQPQHF
d_call: TRBD1; v_call: TRBV27; clone_size: -; j_call: TRBJ2-5; cdr3_nt: TGTGCCAGCAGTTTTAACAGCCTGCCGGGACAGGACCAAGAGACCCAGTACTTC; cdr3_aa: CASSFNSLPGQDQETQYF
d_call: -; v_call: TRBV5-1; clone_size: -; j_call: TRBJ2-3; cdr3_nt: TGCGCCAGCAGCGGGCCGCAGTATTTT; cdr3_aa: CASSGPQYF
d_call: TRBD1; v_call: TRBV7-2; clone_size: few; j_call: TRBJ1-4; cdr3_nt: TGTGCCAGCAGCCCTACAGGGGTGAGCGAAAAACTGTTTTTT; cdr3_aa: CASSPTGVSEKLFF
d_call: -; v_call: TRBV7-2; clone_size: -; j_call: TRBJ2-2; cdr3_nt: TGTGCCAGCAGCGTAGCCCCGATCACTAACACCGGGGAGCTGTTTTTT; cdr3_aa: CASSVAPITNTGELFF
d_call: -; v_call: TRBV10-3; clone_size: -; j_call: TRBJ1-2; cdr3_nt: TGTGCCACCCGGCGAGGCACGCATAACTATGGCTACACCTTC; cdr3_aa: CATRRGTHNYGYTF
d_call: TRBD2; v_call: TRBV5-1; clone_size: -; j_call: TRBJ2-2; cdr3_nt: TGCGCCAGCAGCTTGGTTTTGGCTAGCGGGGGCACCGGGGAGCTGTTTTTT; cdr3_aa: CASSLVLASGGTGELFF